Listed below are T cell receptor beta chains from one sample, sequenced in a study of blood T cell repertoires in COVID-19. This table comes from immunoSEQ multiplex PCR, and its TCRdb copy is limited to in-frame clones, with some not included. The sample lists roughly 62,000 clones, 80% to 85% occurring once. The source material was peripheral blood. The receptors come from a man older than 75 with COVID-19, enrolled during active disease. The CDR3 runs from the conserved cysteine through the conserved F or W. The D gene is left open where the match is weak. Clone size is given for some rows only: seen once, a few or many times, or a class if the clone is expanded.

D gene: TRBD2
clone size: .
CDR3 length: 16
J gene: TRBJ2-5
V gene: TRBV6-2/TRBV6-3
CDR3 protein: CASSYSRLAGEETQYF
CDR3 DNA: TGTGCCAGCAGTTACTCTCGACTAGCGGGGGAAGAGACCCAGTACTTC

D gene: .
clone size: .
CDR3 length: 13
J gene: TRBJ1-4
V gene: TRBV7-9
CDR3 protein: CASSLFLNEKLFF
CDR3 DNA: TGTGCCAGCAGCTTATTTCTTAATGAAAAACTGTTTTTT

D gene: TRBD1
clone size: .
CDR3 length: 15
J gene: TRBJ1-6
V gene: TRBV19
CDR3 protein: CASSTPAGGGSPLHF
CDR3 DNA: TGTGCCAGTAGTACCCCCGCAGGGGGTGGTTCACCCCTCCACTTT

D gene: .
clone size: few
CDR3 length: 17
J gene: TRBJ1-6
V gene: TRBV4-3
CDR3 protein: CASSQVGRGAYNSPLHF
CDR3 DNA: TGCGCCAGCAGCCAAGTGGGGAGAGGAGCCTATAATTCACCCCTCCACTTT

D gene: .
clone size: few
CDR3 length: 14
J gene: TRBJ1-2
V gene: TRBV3-1/TRBV3-2
CDR3 protein: CASSRTAIGYGYTF
CDR3 DNA: TGTGCCAGCAGCCGGACAGCTATCGGCTATGGCTACACCTTC

D gene: .
clone size: .
CDR3 length: 16
J gene: TRBJ1-2
V gene: TRBV5-4
CDR3 protein: CASSLGRSTEDYGYTF
CDR3 DNA: TGTGCCAGCAGCTTGGGCAGGTCAACAGAAGACTATGGCTACACCTTC

D gene: .
clone size: .
CDR3 length: 15
J gene: TRBJ1-4
V gene: TRBV6-5
CDR3 protein: CASSPGGQFSEKLFF
CDR3 DNA: TGTGCCAGCAGTCCCGGCGGGCAGTTCAGCGAAAAACTGTTTTTT

D gene: TRBD1
clone size: .
CDR3 length: 14
J gene: TRBJ2-7
V gene: TRBV18
CDR3 protein: CASSPRGQSYEQYF
CDR3 DNA: TGTGCCAGCTCACCCAGGGGACAGTCCTACGAGCAGTACTTC

D gene: TRBD2
clone size: .
CDR3 length: 17
J gene: TRBJ2-1
V gene: TRBV15
CDR3 protein: CATSRARGAGAYNEQFF
CDR3 DNA: TGTGCCACCAGCAGGGCGAGAGGAGCGGGAGCCTACAATGAGCAGTTCTTC

D gene: .
clone size: .
CDR3 length: 16
J gene: TRBJ1-2
V gene: TRBV21-1
CDR3 protein: CASSKKEGRGSPSGTF
CDR3 DNA: TGTGCCAGCAGCAAAAAAGAGGGCAGGGGCAGTCCTTCCGGCACCTTC

D gene: .
clone size: .
CDR3 length: 13
J gene: TRBJ1-1
V gene: TRBV9
CDR3 protein: CASSVTGSTEAFF
CDR3 DNA: TGTGCCAGCAGCGTCACGGGGTCCACTGAAGCTTTCTTT

D gene: .
clone size: .
CDR3 length: 14
J gene: TRBJ1-2
V gene: TRBV5-1
CDR3 protein: CASRQIRAGYGYTF
CDR3 DNA: TGCGCCAGCCGACAGATAAGGGCCGGCTATGGCTACACCTTC

D gene: .
clone size: .
CDR3 length: 16
J gene: TRBJ2-5
V gene: TRBV18
CDR3 protein: CASSPRLGSKEETQYF
CDR3 DNA: TGTGCCAGCTCACCACGTCTGGGCAGTAAGGAAGAGACCCAGTACTTC

D gene: TRBD1
clone size: .
CDR3 length: 13
J gene: TRBJ2-1
V gene: TRBV6-5
CDR3 protein: CASTGQGGAEQFF
CDR3 DNA: TGTGCCAGCACTGGACAGGGAGGAGCTGAGCAGTTCTTC

D gene: TRBD2
clone size: .
CDR3 length: 16
J gene: TRBJ2-1
V gene: TRBV3-1/TRBV3-2
CDR3 protein: CASSQSAAGGGDEQFF
CDR3 DNA: TGTGCCAGCAGCCAAAGTGCGGCGGGGGGAGGAGATGAGCAGTTCTTC

D gene: TRBD1
clone size: .
CDR3 length: 14
J gene: TRBJ1-1
V gene: TRBV5-1
CDR3 protein: CASSPDRSPTEAFF
CDR3 DNA: TGCGCCAGCAGCCCGGACAGGAGCCCCACTGAAGCTTTCTTT

D gene: TRBD1
clone size: .
CDR3 length: 16
J gene: TRBJ1-6
V gene: TRBV3-1/TRBV3-2
CDR3 protein: CASSLPGQGAGSPLHF
CDR3 DNA: TGTGCCAGCAGCTTACCGGGACAGGGGGCCGGTTCACCCCTCCACTTT

D gene: TRBD1
clone size: .
CDR3 length: 13
J gene: TRBJ1-1
V gene: TRBV28
CDR3 protein: CASRGTVGTEAFF
CDR3 DNA: TGTGCCAGCAGGGGGACAGTTGGCACTGAAGCTTTCTTT

D gene: TRBD2
clone size: .
CDR3 length: 15
J gene: TRBJ2-5
V gene: TRBV5-1
CDR3 protein: CASSLAGGGPETQYF
CDR3 DNA: TGCGCCAGCAGCTTGGCCGGGGGGGGCCCAGAGACCCAGTACTTC

D gene: .
clone size: .
CDR3 length: 14
J gene: TRBJ1-3
V gene: TRBV18
CDR3 protein: CASSSGVSGNTIYF
CDR3 DNA: TGTGCCAGCTCTAGCGGGGTCTCTGGAAACACCATATATTTT

D gene: .
clone size: .
CDR3 length: 14
J gene: TRBJ1-1
V gene: TRBV6-5
CDR3 protein: CARGERTENTEAFF
CDR3 DNA: TGTGCCAGGGGGGAGAGGACAGAGAACACTGAAGCTTTCTTT

D gene: .
clone size: .
CDR3 length: 17
J gene: TRBJ2-2
V gene: TRBV23-1
CDR3 protein: CASSQEHGTTNTGELFF
CDR3 DNA: TGCGCCAGCAGTCAGGAACACGGGACAACGAACACCGGGGAGCTGTTTTTT

D gene: .
clone size: .
CDR3 length: 13
J gene: TRBJ2-3
V gene: TRBV25-1
CDR3 protein: CASGRTTHHPQYF
CDR3 DNA: TGTGCCAGCGGGCGGACAACTCACCATCCGCAGTATTTT

D gene: .
clone size: .
CDR3 length: 11
J gene: TRBJ2-4
V gene: TRBV19
CDR3 protein: CASSIANIQYF
CDR3 DNA: TGTGCCAGTAGTATAGCTAACATTCAGTACTTC

D gene: .
clone size: .
CDR3 length: 13
J gene: TRBJ2-3
V gene: TRBV18
CDR3 protein: CASSPNGRDTQYF
CDR3 DNA: TGTGCCAGCTCCCCCAACGGGAGAGATACGCAGTATTTT

D gene: .
clone size: .
CDR3 length: 14
J gene: TRBJ2-3
V gene: TRBV5-4
CDR3 protein: CASSHDSGTDTQYF
CDR3 DNA: TGTGCCAGCAGCCACGACTCTGGGACAGATACGCAGTATTTT

D gene: TRBD1
clone size: .
CDR3 length: 14
J gene: TRBJ1-5
V gene: TRBV20-1
CDR3 protein: CSASNRGLRQPQHF
CDR3 DNA: TGCAGTGCTAGTAACAGGGGGCTGAGACAGCCCCAGCATTTT

D gene: TRBD1
clone size: .
CDR3 length: 14
J gene: TRBJ1-2
V gene: TRBV7-9
CDR3 protein: CASSLEGQGASYTF
CDR3 DNA: TGTGCCAGCAGCTTGGAAGGACAGGGGGCAAGCTACACCTTC

D gene: .
clone size: .
CDR3 length: 15
J gene: TRBJ1-1
V gene: TRBV5-1
CDR3 protein: CASSLEAPSNTEAFF
CDR3 DNA: TGCGCCAGCAGCTTGGAAGCCCCGTCGAACACTGAAGCTTTCTTT

D gene: TRBD2
clone size: .
CDR3 length: 17
J gene: TRBJ2-2
V gene: TRBV5-4
CDR3 protein: CASSLGLAGATTGELFF
CDR3 DNA: TGTGCCAGCAGCTTGGGACTAGCGGGAGCTACCACCGGGGAGCTGTTTTTT

D gene: TRBD1
clone size: .
CDR3 length: 15
J gene: TRBJ2-2
V gene: TRBV7-9
CDR3 protein: CASSYTGANTGELFF
CDR3 DNA: TGTGCCAGCAGCTATACAGGGGCGAACACCGGGGAGCTGTTTTTT

D gene: .
clone size: few
CDR3 length: 16
J gene: TRBJ1-2
V gene: TRBV9
CDR3 protein: CASSARGFGQSYGYTF
CDR3 DNA: TGTGCCAGCAGCGCCCGAGGATTCGGACAGAGCTATGGCTACACCTTC

D gene: .
clone size: few
CDR3 length: 13
J gene: TRBJ1-2
V gene: TRBV6-5
CDR3 protein: CASSYGGASGYTF
CDR3 DNA: TGTGCCAGCAGTTACGGGGGGGCTTCTGGCTACACCTTC

D gene: .
clone size: .
CDR3 length: 13
J gene: TRBJ1-1
V gene: TRBV7-2
CDR3 protein: CASSPWGVSEAFF
CDR3 DNA: TGTGCCAGCAGCCCGTGGGGGGTCTCTGAAGCTTTCTTT

D gene: .
clone size: .
CDR3 length: 14
J gene: TRBJ1-1
V gene: TRBV11-1
CDR3 protein: CASTQQGLGTEAFF
CDR3 DNA: TGTGCCAGCACCCAGCAGGGCTTGGGGACTGAAGCTTTCTTT

D gene: .
clone size: once
CDR3 length: 12
J gene: TRBJ1-2
V gene: TRBV6-1
CDR3 protein: CASSERLGGYTF
CDR3 DNA: TGTGCCAGCAGTGAACGGTTGGGCGGCTACACCTTC

D gene: TRBD1
clone size: .
CDR3 length: 14
J gene: TRBJ1-1
V gene: TRBV29-1
CDR3 protein: CSVWTGGGGTEAFF
CDR3 DNA: TGCAGCGTGTGGACAGGGGGGGGAGGCACTGAAGCTTTCTTT

D gene: TRBD1
clone size: once
CDR3 length: 15
J gene: TRBJ1-6
V gene: TRBV28
CDR3 protein: CASTGQGITNSPLHF
CDR3 DNA: TGTGCCAGCACCGGACAGGGGATAACTAATTCACCCCTCCACTTT

D gene: TRBD1
clone size: .
CDR3 length: 16
J gene: TRBJ2-7
V gene: TRBV28
CDR3 protein: CASSLHLGQGHNEQYF
CDR3 DNA: TGTGCCAGCAGTCTCCATTTGGGACAGGGCCATAACGAGCAGTACTTC

D gene: TRBD1
clone size: .
CDR3 length: 16
J gene: TRBJ1-2
V gene: TRBV2
CDR3 protein: CASSEAPDRGLDGYTF
CDR3 DNA: TGTGCCAGCAGTGAAGCCCCGGACAGGGGGCTAGATGGCTACACCTTC

D gene: TRBD1
clone size: .
CDR3 length: 12
J gene: TRBJ2-1
V gene: TRBV9
CDR3 protein: CASSVQGAASVF
CDR3 DNA: TGTGCCAGCAGCGTACAGGGGGCGGCCTCAGTCTTC

D gene: .
clone size: .
CDR3 length: 15
J gene: TRBJ1-5
V gene: TRBV19
CDR3 protein: CASSSGGGGNQPQHF
CDR3 DNA: TGTGCCAGTAGTAGCGGGGGGGGCGGCAATCAGCCCCAGCATTTT

D gene: .
clone size: .
CDR3 length: 14
J gene: TRBJ1-2
V gene: TRBV6-5
CDR3 protein: CASSPEPGQSPRTF
CDR3 DNA: TGTGCCAGCAGCCCAGAACCGGGACAATCTCCCCGCACCTTC

D gene: TRBD2
clone size: .
CDR3 length: 15
J gene: TRBJ2-1
V gene: TRBV4-2
CDR3 protein: CASSQVAGSGNEQFF
CDR3 DNA: TGTGCCAGCAGCCAAGTAGCGGGGAGCGGGAATGAGCAGTTCTTC

D gene: TRBD1
clone size: .
CDR3 length: 17
J gene: TRBJ1-5
V gene: TRBV6-6
CDR3 protein: CASSRGGQGAYDQPQHF
CDR3 DNA: TGTGCCAGCAGTCGTGGGGGACAGGGGGCGTATGATCAGCCCCAGCATTTT